This record covers a single T cell receptor beta chain. J gave up 5 bases and V 6 bases, and 5 bases lay outside the gene matches. Germline V CDR1 and CDR2: MGHRA, YSYEKL. The CDR3 has 15 residues. The record originates from a study of blood T cell repertoires in COVID-19. Turning to the study itself: Some COVID-19 samples were acute and others convalescent; all came from the United States, Italy and Spain.

Method: immunoSEQ multiplex PCR; TCRdb's copy keeps in-frame clones and lacks some. Altogether about 370,000 clones are present, over 75% being singletons, with the ten largest covering 8% to 13%. Sequencing used peripheral blood. This chain connects TRBV4-1 to TRBJ2-2; 11 nucleotides line up with TRBD2. The source of this sequence is a woman aged 25-40 years with COVID-19, enrolled during active disease. In DNA form, the CDR3 reads TGCGCCAGCAGTAGCGGGAGGGCCGGGACCGGGGAGCTGTTTTTT. Its translation is CASSSGRAGTGELFF.